Presented here are 8 T cell receptor beta chains from one specimen sequenced in a study of blood T cell repertoires in COVID-19. Method: immunoSEQ multiplex PCR; TCRdb's copy keeps in-frame clones and lacks some. The sample contains 9,500 to 15,000 clones, roughly nine tenths of which appear only once. The sample was peripheral blood. These receptors were obtained from a man between 65 and 85 years old with active COVID-19.

The chain joins TRBV19 to TRBJ1-1; D may be TRBD1 (5 bases). From germline, CDR1 is LNHDA and CDR2 SQIVND (reference sequence). Trimming took off 7 bases at V and 0 bases at J, with 15 bases between the two ends. The CDR3 spans 15 residues. Here the CDR3 reads CASNMGGSVNTEAFF. The CDR3 coding sequence is TGTGCCAGTAATATGGGGGGATCCGTGAACACTGAAGCTTTCTTT.

The V call is TRBV7-2, the J call TRBJ2-7, with D uncertain. The CDR3 length is 13 residues. Germline V CDR1 and CDR2: SGHTA, FQGNSA. Trimming left V 4 bases short and J 5 bases short, with 12 bases between. CDR3 protein: CASSSPQLHEQYF. The CDR3 nucleotides read TGTGCCAGCAGCTCGCCCCAACTTCACGAGCAGTACTTC.

This clone appeared a few times. The rearrangement links TRBV9 to TRBJ2-7; the D is unclear. The germline gives CDR1 SGDLS, CDR2 YYNGEE. The CDR3 has 13 amino acids. Deletions cut 0 bases from V and 6 bases from J, with 10 bases between. As DNA, the CDR3 is TGTGCCAGCAGCGTAGTGCCGATCGGCGAGCAGTACTTC. The encoded protein is CASSVVPIGEQYF.

This chain uses TRBV5-1 with TRBJ1-4; 7 bases map to TRBD1. Germline V CDR1 and CDR2: SGHRS, YFSETQ. The V gene end was trimmed by 3 bases and the J gene end by 1 base; junction bases not matched to a gene: 3. The CDR3 contains 15 residues. CDR3 sequence (DNA): TGCGCCAGCAGCTGGGACAGTCGAACTAATGAAAAACTGTTTTTT. Translating gives CASSWDSRTNEKLFF.

J is TRBJ1-2 and V is TRBV3-1 (or the pseudogene TRBV3-2); D not resolved. Looked up from germline, CDR1 is LGHDT and CDR2 is YNNKEL (reference sequence). V dropped 2 bases and J dropped 6 bases, with 7 bases sitting between them. The CDR3 loop spans 12 amino acids. The CDR3 is CASSQRGNGYTF. The DNA of the CDR3 is TGTGCCAGCAGCCAAAGAGGAAATGGCTACACCTTC.

The rearrangement links TRBV10-3 to TRBJ1-1, with 9 positions matching TRBD1. There are 15 residues in the CDR3. Germline V gene lookup returns CDR1 ENHRY and CDR2 SYGVKD. Trimming cost V 4 bases and J 5 bases; bases outside gene matches: 8. The DNA of the CDR3 is TGTGCCATCAGTGTAAGACAGGGGGATAAGACTGAAGCTTTCTTT. It encodes CAISVRQGDKTEAFF.

A word on this clone: A junction end diverges from the germline sequence, so it may reflect a read error. This chain links TRBV7-7 with TRBJ2-7; 8 nucleotides agree with TRBD1. The germline V gene encodes CDR1 SSHAT and CDR2 FNYEAQ (reference sequence). The CDR3 extends over 14 amino acids. In nucleotides, the CDR3 is TGTGCTAGCAGCTTGCAGGCACAGGGGGGCGAGCAGTACTTC. It yields the protein CASSLQAQGGEQYF.

The rearrangement links TRBV29-1 to TRBJ1-2; D not resolved. V was cut by 4 bases and J by 2 bases, with 11 bases left in between. Germline CDR1 SQVTM, CDR2 ANQGSEA. This CDR3 contains 13 residues. CDR3 nucleotides: TGCAGCGTTGCCAGGTTGGAAAACTATGGCTACACCTTC. Translated, it gives CSVARLENYGYTF.